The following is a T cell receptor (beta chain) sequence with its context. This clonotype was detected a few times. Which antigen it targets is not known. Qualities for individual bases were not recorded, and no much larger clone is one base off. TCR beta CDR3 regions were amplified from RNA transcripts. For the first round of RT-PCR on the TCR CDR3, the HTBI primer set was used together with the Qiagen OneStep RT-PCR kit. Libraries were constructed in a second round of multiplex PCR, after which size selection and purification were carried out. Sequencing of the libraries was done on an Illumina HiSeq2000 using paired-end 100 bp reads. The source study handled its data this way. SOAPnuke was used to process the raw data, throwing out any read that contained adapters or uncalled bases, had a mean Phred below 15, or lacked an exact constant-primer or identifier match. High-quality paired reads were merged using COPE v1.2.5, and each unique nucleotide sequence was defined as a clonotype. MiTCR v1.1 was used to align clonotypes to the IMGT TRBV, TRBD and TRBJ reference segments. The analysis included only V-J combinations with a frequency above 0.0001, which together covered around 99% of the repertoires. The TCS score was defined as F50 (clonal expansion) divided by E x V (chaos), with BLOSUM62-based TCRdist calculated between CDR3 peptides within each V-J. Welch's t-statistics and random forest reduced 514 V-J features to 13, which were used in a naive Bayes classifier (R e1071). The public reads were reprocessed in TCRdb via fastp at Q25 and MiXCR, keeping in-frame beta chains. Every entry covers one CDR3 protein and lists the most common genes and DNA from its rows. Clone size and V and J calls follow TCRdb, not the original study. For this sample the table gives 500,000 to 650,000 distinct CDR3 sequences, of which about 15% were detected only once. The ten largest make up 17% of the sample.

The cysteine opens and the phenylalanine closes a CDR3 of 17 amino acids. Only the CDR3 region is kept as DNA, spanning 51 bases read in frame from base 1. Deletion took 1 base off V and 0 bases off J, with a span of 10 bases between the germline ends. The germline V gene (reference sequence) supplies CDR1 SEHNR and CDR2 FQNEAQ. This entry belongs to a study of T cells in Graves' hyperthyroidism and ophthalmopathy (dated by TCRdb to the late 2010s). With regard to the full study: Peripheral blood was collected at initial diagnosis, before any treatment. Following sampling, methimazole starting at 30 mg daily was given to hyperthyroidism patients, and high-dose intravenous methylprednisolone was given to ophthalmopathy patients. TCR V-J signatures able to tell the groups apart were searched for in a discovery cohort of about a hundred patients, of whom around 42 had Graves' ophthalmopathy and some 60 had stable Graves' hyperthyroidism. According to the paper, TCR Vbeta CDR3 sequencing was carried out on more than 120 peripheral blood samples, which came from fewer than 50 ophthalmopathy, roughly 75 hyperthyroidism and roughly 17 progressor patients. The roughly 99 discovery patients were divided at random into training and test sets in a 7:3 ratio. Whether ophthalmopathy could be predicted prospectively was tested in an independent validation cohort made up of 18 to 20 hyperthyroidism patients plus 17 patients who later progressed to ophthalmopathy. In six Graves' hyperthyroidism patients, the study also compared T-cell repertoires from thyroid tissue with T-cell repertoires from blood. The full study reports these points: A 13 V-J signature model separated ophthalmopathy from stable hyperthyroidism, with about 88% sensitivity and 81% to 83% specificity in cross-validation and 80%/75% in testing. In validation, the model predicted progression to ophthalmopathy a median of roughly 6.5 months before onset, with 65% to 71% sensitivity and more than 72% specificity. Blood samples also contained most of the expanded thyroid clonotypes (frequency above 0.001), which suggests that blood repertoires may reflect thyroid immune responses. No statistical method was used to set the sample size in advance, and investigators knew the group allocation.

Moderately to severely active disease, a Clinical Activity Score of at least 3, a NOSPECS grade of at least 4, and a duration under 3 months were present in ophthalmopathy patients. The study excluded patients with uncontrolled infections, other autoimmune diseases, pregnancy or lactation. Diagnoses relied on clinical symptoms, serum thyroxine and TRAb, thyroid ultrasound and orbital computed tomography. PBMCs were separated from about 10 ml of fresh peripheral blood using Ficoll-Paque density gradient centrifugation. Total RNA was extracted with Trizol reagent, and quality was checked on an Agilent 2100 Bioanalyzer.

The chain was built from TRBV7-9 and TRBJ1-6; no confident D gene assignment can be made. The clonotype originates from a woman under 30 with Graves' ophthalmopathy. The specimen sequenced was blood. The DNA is TGTGCCAGCAGCTTAGTTGGAATCCACTCCTATAATTCACCCCTCCACTTT. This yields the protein CASSLVGIHSYNSPLHF.